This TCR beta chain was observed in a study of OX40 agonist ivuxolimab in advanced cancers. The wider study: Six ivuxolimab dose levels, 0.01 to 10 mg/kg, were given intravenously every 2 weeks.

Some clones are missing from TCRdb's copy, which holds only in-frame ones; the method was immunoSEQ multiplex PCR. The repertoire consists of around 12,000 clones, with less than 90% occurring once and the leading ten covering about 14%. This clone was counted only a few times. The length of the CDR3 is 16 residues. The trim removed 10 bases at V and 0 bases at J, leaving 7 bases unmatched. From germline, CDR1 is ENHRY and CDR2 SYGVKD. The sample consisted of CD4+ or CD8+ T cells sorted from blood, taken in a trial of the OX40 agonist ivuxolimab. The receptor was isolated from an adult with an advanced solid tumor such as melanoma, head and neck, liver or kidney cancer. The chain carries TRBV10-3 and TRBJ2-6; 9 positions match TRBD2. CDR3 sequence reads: CATRTSDYSGANVLTF. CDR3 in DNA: TGTGCCACCCGGACTAGCGATTACTCTGGGGCCAACGTCCTGACTTTC.